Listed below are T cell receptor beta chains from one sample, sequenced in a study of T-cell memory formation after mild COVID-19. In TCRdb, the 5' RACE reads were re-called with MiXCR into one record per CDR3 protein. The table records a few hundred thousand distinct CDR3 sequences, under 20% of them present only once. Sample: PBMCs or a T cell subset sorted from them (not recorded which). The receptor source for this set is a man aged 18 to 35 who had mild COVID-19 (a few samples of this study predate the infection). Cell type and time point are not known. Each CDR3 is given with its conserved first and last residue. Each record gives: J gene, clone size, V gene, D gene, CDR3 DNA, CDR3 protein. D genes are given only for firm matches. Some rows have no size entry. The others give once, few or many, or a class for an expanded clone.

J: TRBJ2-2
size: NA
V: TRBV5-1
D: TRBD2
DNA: TGCGCCAGCCCCCCTAGCGGGGGGCACACCGGGGAGCTGTTTTTT
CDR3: CASPPSGGHTGELFF

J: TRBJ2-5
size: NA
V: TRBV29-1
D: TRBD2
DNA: TGCAGCGTGGGCGGGACTAGCGGACTCCAAGAGACCCAGTACTTC
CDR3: CSVGGTSGLQETQYF

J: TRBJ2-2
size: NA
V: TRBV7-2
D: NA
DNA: TGTGCCAGCAGCTTTGTCCGGAGGGAGCTGTTTTTT
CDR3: CASSFVRRELFF

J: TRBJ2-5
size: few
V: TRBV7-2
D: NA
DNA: TGTGCCAGCAGAAATTCCGTCTCTGAAGCAGAGACCCAGTACTTC
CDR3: CASRNSVSEAETQYF

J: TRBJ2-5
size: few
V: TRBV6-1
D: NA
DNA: TGTGCCAGCAGTGAACAGGGGTACCAAGAGACCCAGTACTTC
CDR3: CASSEQGYQETQYF

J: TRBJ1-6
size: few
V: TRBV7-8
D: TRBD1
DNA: TGTGCCAGCAGCTCAAAACCGGGACAGGGGGTTAGGTATAATTCACCCCTCCACTTT
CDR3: CASSSKPGQGVRYNSPLHF

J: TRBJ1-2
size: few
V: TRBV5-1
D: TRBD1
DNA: TGCGCCAGCAGCCCAGGACAGGTCCCGGGCTACACCTTC
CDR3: CASSPGQVPGYTF

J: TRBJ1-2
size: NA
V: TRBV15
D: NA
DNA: TGTGCCACCAGCAGAGATCAGGGTGTAAGCGGCTACACCTTC
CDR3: CATSRDQGVSGYTF

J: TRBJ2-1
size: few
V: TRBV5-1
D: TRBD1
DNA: TGCGCCAGCAGCTTGGCGGGACAGGGGTACAATGAGCAGTTCTTC
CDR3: CASSLAGQGYNEQFF

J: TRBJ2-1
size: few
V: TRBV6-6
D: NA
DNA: TGTGCCAGCAGTAACCGCCAGTTTACCGGGACATTCCGTCGGCACTACGATGAGCAGTTCTTC
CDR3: CASSNRQFTGTFRRHYDEQFF

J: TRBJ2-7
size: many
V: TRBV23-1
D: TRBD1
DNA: TGCGCCAGCAACCGGGACAGGGGCCCCCTTAGCGAGCAGTACTTC
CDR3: CASNRDRGPLSEQYF

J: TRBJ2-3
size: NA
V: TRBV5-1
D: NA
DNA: TGCGCCAGCAGCTCAAGGAGGCCCGCTGCTAGCACAGATACGCAGTATTTT
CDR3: CASSSRRPAASTDTQYF

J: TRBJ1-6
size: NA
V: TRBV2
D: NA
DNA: TGTGCCAGCATGATTGGGGAAAATTCACCCCTCCACTTT
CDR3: CASMIGENSPLHF

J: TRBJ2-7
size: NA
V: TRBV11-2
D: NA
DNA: TGTGCCAGCAGCCCCTCCTGGGGAAACGAGCAGTACTTC
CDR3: CASSPSWGNEQYF

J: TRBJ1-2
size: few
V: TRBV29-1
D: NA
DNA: TGCAGCGTTGAAGGGGGCACCACCGTCTACTATGGCTACACCTTC
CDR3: CSVEGGTTVYYGYTF

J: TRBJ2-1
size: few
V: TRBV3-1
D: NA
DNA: TGTGCCAGCAGCCAAGATGCAGGCCCCTACAATGAGCAGTTCTTC
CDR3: CASSQDAGPYNEQFF

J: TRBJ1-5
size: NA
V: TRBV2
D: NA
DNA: TGTGCCAGCAGTGAAGCCCGGGGGGGAGGTCAGCCCCAGCATTTT
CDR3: CASSEARGGGQPQHF

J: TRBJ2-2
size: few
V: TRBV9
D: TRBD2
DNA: TGTGCCAGCAGCATCACTAGCGGGAGGACCGGGGAGCTGTTTTTT
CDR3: CASSITSGRTGELFF

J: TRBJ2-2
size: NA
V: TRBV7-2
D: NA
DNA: TGTGCCAGCAGGGCGCAGGCCGACACCGGGGAGCTGTTTTTT
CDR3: CASRAQADTGELFF

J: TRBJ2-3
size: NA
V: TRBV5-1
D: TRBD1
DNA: TGCGCCAGCAGCGTCACGGGACAGGGGACAGATACGCAGTATTTT
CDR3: CASSVTGQGTDTQYF

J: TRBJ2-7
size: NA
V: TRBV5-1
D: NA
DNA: TGCGCCAGCAGCTTTGGTATAGGCTCCTACGAGCAGTACTTC
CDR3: CASSFGIGSYEQYF

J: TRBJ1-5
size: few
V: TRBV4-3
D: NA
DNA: TGCGCCAGCAGCCAAGTAGTCGGACACCTTAGCAATCAGCCCCAGCATTTT
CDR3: CASSQVVGHLSNQPQHF

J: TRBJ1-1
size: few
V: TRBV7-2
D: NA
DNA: TGTGCCAGCAGCTTACTTGTCGCGGGGGCTTTCTTT
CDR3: CASSLLVAGAFF

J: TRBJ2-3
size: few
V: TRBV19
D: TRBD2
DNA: TGTGCCAGTAGTATACGGCTAGCGGACGGGACAGATACGCAGTATTTT
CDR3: CASSIRLADGTDTQYF

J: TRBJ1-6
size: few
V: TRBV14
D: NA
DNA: TGTGCCAGCAGCCAGGGCCAGGGGATTAATTCACCCCTCCACTTT
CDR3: CASSQGQGINSPLHF

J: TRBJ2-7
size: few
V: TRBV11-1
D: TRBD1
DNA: TGTGCCACCTACATAACGACAGGGGTCTACGAGCAGTACTTC
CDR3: CATYITTGVYEQYF

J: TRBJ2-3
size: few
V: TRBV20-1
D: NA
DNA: TGCAGTGCTAGAGCCCCTCGGTTGACAGATACGCAGTATTTT
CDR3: CSARAPRLTDTQYF

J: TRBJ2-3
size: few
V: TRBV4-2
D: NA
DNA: TGTGCCAGCAGGACAATCGGGGTACCTGGCACAGATACGCAGTATTTT
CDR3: CASRTIGVPGTDTQYF

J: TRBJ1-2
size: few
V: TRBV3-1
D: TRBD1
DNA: TGTGCCAGCAGCCAACACGACAGGGAGGTTGGCTACACCTTC
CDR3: CASSQHDREVGYTF

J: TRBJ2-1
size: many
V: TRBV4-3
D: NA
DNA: TGCGCCAGCAGCCAAGGGGCAGGGGTCTACAATGAGCAGTTCTTC
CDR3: CASSQGAGVYNEQFF

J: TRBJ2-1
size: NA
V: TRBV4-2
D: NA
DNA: TGTGCCAGCAGCCAAGTATATTCAGAATCAGAGCAGTTCTTC
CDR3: CASSQVYSESEQFF

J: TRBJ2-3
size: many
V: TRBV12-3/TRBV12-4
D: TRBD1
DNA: TGTGCCAGCAGTCCCCCGCGACAGGGGACTGGAGATACGCAGTATTTT
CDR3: CASSPPRQGTGDTQYF

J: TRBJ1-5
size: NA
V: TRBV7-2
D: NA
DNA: TGTGCCAGCAGCAATGGGGGGAGTCAGCCCCAGCATTTT
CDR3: CASSNGGSQPQHF

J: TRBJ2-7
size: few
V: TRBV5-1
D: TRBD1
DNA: TGCGCCAGCAGCTTGGTCTCTCACCCGGGACAGGGATCCTACGAGCAGTACTTC
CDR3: CASSLVSHPGQGSYEQYF

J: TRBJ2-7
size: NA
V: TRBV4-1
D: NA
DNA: TGCGCCAGCAGCCAAGGCTCCTCTACCTCCTACGAGCAGTACTTC
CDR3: CASSQGSSTSYEQYF

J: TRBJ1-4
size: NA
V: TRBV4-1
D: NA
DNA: TGCGCCAGCAGCCTCTCGGAAACAGGGACAACTAATGAAAAACTGTTTTTT
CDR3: CASSLSETGTTNEKLFF

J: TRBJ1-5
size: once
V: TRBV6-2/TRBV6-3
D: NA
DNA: TGTGCCAGCAGTTCCCCGGGATATCAGCCCCAGCATTTT
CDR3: CASSSPGYQPQHF

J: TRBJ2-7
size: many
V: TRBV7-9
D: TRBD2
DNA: TGTGCCAGCAGCCCAGGGGGACTAGCCGCCCAGGAGCAGTACTTC
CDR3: CASSPGGLAAQEQYF

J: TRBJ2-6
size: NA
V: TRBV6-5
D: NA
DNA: TGTGCCAGCAGTTGGCAGGTGGGGCAAAATTCTGGGGCCAACGTCCTGACTTTC
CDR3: CASSWQVGQNSGANVLTF

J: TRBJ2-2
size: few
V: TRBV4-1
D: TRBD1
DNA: TGCGCCAGCAGCCAAGTGGGACAGGGGGCGACCGGGGAGCTGTTTTTT
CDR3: CASSQVGQGATGELFF

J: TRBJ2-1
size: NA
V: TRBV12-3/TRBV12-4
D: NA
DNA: TGTGCCAGCAGTTTAGCTGGACAGATCAAGTACAATGAGCAGTTCTTC
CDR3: CASSLAGQIKYNEQFF

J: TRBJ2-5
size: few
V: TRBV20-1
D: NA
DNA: TGCAGTGCTAGCGCTCCTAACGGCGAAGTGACCCAGTACTTC
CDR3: CSASAPNGEVTQYF

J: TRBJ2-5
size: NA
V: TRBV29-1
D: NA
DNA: TGCAGCTTACAGGAGCACCTCTACCAAGAGACCCAGTACTTC
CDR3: CSLQEHLYQETQYF

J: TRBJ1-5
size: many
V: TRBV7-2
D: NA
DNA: TGTGCCAGCAGCTCCAGGTCGGGGAATCAGCCCCAGCATTTT
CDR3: CASSSRSGNQPQHF

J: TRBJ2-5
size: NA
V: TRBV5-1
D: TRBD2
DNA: TGCGCCAGCTCGTGGGGGGGGGTTTCACAAGAGACCCAGTACTTC
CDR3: CASSWGGVSQETQYF

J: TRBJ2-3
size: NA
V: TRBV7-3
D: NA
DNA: TGTGCCAGCAGCTCCTCCTCACAGGATACGCAGTATTTT
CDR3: CASSSSSQDTQYF

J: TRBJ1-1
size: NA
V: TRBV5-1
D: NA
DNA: TGCGCCAGCAGCTTTCGGCTGCTCAATTCTGAAGCTTTCTTT
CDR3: CASSFRLLNSEAFF

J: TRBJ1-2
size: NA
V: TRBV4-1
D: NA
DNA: TGCGCCAGCAGCCAAGATCGGGGCCCGTCGGGGGGCTACACCTTC
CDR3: CASSQDRGPSGGYTF

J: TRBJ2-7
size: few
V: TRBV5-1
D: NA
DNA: TGCGCCAGCAGCCAAGCTCAGACGGCCGCCTACGAGCAGTACTTC
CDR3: CASSQAQTAAYEQYF

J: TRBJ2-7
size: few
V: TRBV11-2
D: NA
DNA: TGTGCCAGCAGCGCAAGAGGGGAGCAGTACTTC
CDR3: CASSARGEQYF

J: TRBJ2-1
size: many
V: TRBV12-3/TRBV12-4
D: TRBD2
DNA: TGTGCCAGCACCATAGGACTAGCCAGCGGTCGGCAGTTCTTC
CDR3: CASTIGLASGRQFF

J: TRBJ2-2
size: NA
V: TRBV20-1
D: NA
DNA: TGCAGTGCTAGAGGCCAGCCTACCGGGGAGCTGTTTTTT
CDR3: CSARGQPTGELFF